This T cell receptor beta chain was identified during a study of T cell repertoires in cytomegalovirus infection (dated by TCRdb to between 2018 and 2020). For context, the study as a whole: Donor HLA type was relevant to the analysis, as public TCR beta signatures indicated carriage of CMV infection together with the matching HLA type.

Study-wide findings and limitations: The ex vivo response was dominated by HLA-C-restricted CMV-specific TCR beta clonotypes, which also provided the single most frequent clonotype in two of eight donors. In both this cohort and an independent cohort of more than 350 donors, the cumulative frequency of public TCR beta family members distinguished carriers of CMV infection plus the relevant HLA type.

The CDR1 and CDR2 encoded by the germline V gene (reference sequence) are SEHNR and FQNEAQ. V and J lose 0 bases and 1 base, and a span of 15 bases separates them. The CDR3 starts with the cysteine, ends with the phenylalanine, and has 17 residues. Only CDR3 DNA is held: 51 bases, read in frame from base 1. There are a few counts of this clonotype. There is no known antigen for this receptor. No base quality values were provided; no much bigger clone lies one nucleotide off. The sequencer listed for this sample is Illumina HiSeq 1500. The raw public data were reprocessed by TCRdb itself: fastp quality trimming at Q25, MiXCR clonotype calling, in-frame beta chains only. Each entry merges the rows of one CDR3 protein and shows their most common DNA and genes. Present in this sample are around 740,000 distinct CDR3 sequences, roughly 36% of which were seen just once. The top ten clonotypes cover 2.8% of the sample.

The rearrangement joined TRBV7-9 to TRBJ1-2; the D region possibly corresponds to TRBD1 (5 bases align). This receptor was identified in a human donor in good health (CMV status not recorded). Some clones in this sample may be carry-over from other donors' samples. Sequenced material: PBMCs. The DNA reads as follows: TGTGCCAGCAGCTTAGCTTTAAATGGACATCATAACTATGGCTACACCTTC. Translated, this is CASSLALNGHHNYGYTF.